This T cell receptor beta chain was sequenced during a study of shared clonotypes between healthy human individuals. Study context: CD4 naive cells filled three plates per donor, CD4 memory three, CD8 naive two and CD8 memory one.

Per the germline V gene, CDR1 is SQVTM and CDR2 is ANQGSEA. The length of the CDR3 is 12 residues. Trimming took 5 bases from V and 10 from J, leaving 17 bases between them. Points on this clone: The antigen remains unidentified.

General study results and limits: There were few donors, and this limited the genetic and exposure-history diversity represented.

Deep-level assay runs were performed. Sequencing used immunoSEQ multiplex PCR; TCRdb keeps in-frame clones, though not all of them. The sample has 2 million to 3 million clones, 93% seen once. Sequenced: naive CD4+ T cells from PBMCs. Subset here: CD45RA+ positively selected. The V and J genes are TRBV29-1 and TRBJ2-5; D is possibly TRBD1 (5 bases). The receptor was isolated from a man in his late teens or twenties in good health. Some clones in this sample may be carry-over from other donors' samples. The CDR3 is CSVLSGPECQYF. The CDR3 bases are TGCAGCGTTTTGTCAGGGCCTGAGTGCCAGTACTTC.